Listed here are 27 T cell receptor beta chains from one sample, sequenced in a study of shared clonotypes between healthy human individuals. Positive CCR7 selection of CD45RO-negative cells yielded the naive CD8 cells, and terminally differentiated effector memory CD45RA+ cells were excluded. Only in-frame clones appear in the TCRdb table, and some are missing; sequencing was by immunoSEQ multiplex PCR. The sample lists roughly 890,000 clones, 85% to 95% seen once, with more than 20% in the top ten. Source material: naive CD8+ T cells sorted from blood. These receptors came from a man aged 25-45 years in good health.

V and J are TRBV7-9 and TRBJ2-2; weak D call: TRBD1 (6 bases). Germline V gene sequence: CDR1 SEHNR, CDR2 FQNEAQ (reference sequence). V dropped 5 bases and J dropped 5 bases, with 12 bases sitting between them. CDR3 length: 14 residues. Here the CDR3 DNA reads TGTGCCAGCAGCCCCCGGACAGTGACCGGGGAGCTGTTTTTT. It specifies CASSPRTVTGELFF.

The rearrangement links TRBV2 to TRBJ2-1; 11 bases line up with TRBD2. With 7 bases clipped from V and 6 bases from J, the junction kept 5 bases outside the gene matches. CDR3 length: 14 residues. The germline CDR1 and CDR2 sequences are SNHLY and FYNNEI. CDR3 nucleotides: TGTGCCAGCAAGGGACTAGCGGAGCTCAATGAGCAGTTCTTC. Its translation: CASKGLAELNEQFF.

The J gene is TRBJ2-2, the V gene TRBV6-5; D remains unclear. CDR3 length: 13 amino acids. In germline, CDR1 is MNHEY, CDR2 SVGAGI. With 4 bases removed from V and 4 bases from J, the gap between germline ends came to 7 bases. The CDR3 nucleotides are TGTGCCAGCAGTTCAGGACCCACCGGGGAGCTGTTTTTT. This sequence encodes CASSSGPTGELFF.

The J gene is TRBJ2-2, the V gene TRBV9; no definite D call. This CDR3 region has 15 residues. Germline V lookup: CDR1 SGDLS, CDR2 YYNGEE. Trimming stripped 0 bases from V and 6 bases from J, with 12 bases between. Here the CDR3 reads CASSVAVAIAGELFF. CDR3 nucleotides: TGTGCCAGCAGCGTAGCTGTAGCTATAGCCGGGGAGCTGTTTTTT. The full variable domain, its missing parts supplied by reference TRBV9 and TRBJ2-2, is DSGVTQTPKHLITATGQRVTLRCSPRSGDLSVYWYQQSLDQGLQFLIQYYNGEERAKGNILERFSAQQFPDLHSELNLSSLELGDSALYFCASSVAVAIAGELFFGEGSRLTVL.

This rearrangement joins TRBV4-1 to TRBJ2-1; D remains unclear. From germline, CDR1 is MGHRA and CDR2 YSYEKL. V was pared by 2 bases and J by 7 bases, with 6 bases between. CDR3 length equals 12 residues. CDR3 amino acids: CASSQSGNEQFF. As DNA, the CDR3 is TGCGCCAGCAGCCAATCGGGTAATGAGCAGTTCTTC.

This chain links TRBV11-2 with TRBJ2-1, with TRBD2 matching over 12 bases. The ends lost 5 bases at V and 2 bases at J; junction bases unmatched: 7. Per the germline V gene, CDR1 is SGHAT and CDR2 is FQNNGV. The CDR3 runs to 17 residues. CDR3: CASSPRLAGDAYNEQFF. As DNA, the CDR3 is TGTGCCAGCAGCCCGAGACTAGCGGGAGACGCCTACAATGAGCAGTTCTTC.

A remark on this clone: The same CDR3 can be traced to other DNA sequences in this sample. The gene calls are TRBV4-1 and TRBJ2-7, with D perhaps matching TRBD1 (5 bases). This CDR3 contains 14 residues. V was trimmed by 0 bases and J by 6 bases, leaving 12 bases between them. In germline, CDR1 is MGHRA, CDR2 YSYEKL. As DNA, the CDR3 is TGCGCCAGCAGCCAAGATTCCAGGGTGGGCGAGCAGTACTTC. It specifies CASSQDSRVGEQYF.

The V gene is TRBV5-5, the J gene TRBJ1-5, with D uncertain. V was clipped by 4 bases and J by 2 bases, with 19 bases between them. The CDR3 is made up of 17 amino acids. The germline gives CDR1 SGHKS, CDR2 YYEKEE (reference sequence). The CDR3 loop reads CASSLRQFPKGNQPQHF. CDR3 bases: TGTGCCAGCAGCCTTCGTCAGTTTCCGAAAGGCAATCAGCCCCAGCATTTT.

V is TRBV7-9 and J is TRBJ2-1, with unresolved D. Trimming removed 6 bases at V and 0 bases at J, with 12 bases between. The CDR3 runs to 15 residues. The V gene's germline CDR1 is SEHNR and CDR2 FQNEAQ (reference sequence). CDR3 sequence reads: CASRSQVSSYNEQFF. For the CDR3, the DNA is TGTGCCAGCAGAAGTCAGGTGAGCTCCTACAATGAGCAGTTCTTC.

Details on this clone: This may come from a read error, since a much larger clone is one base off. The CDR3 loop is CASSYNTGELFF. As DNA, the CDR3 is TGTGCCAGCAGTTACAACACCGGGGAGCTGTTTTTT. The chain employs TRBV6-6 and TRBJ2-2; D unresolved. Germline V gene data show CDR1 as MNHNY and CDR2 as SVGAGI (reference sequence). The V gene lost 2 bases and the J gene lost 2 bases, with 0 bases spanning the gap. The CDR3 has 12 residues.

The genes are TRBV6-1 and TRBJ2-1; 8 positions agree with TRBD2. The CDR3 extends over 15 amino acids. Germline V CDR1 and CDR2: MNHNS, SASEGT. V was pared by 5 bases and J by 4 bases, with 7 bases of the junction left unmatched. The CDR3 here is CASSISGITYNEQFF. The CDR3 region has the DNA TGTGCCAGCAGTATTAGCGGGATTACGTACAATGAGCAGTTCTTC.

V gene TRBV7-9 combines with J gene TRBJ2-7; TRBD2 agrees at 9 bases. The V and J ends lost 1 base and 4 bases, in that order; junction bases with no gene match: 5. The germline CDR1 and CDR2 sequences are SEHNR and FQNEAQ (reference sequence). The CDR3 consists of 15 residues. The CDR3 region is CASSLVASGMYEQYF. In nucleotides, the CDR3 is TGTGCCAGCAGCTTAGTGGCTAGCGGGATGTACGAGCAGTACTTC.

The chain carries TRBV29-1 and TRBJ2-7; D perhaps matches TRBD2 (5 bases). In germline, CDR1 is SQVTM, CDR2 ANQGSEA. Deletions cut 4 bases from V and 3 bases from J, with 7 bases between. The CDR3 sequence is 11 residues long. The CDR3 region has the DNA TGCAGCGTTGTAGCGAACTACGAGCAGTACTTC. As protein: CSVVANYEQYF.

V is TRBV28 and J is TRBJ2-4; D gene uncertain. Trimming took 6 bases from V and 6 from J, leaving 9 bases between them. The CDR3 runs to 12 residues. Germline values: CDR1 MDHEN, CDR2 SYDVKM. This CDR3 is CASSILRNIQYF. The CDR3 nucleotides read TGTGCCAGCAGCATTCTTAGAAACATTCAGTACTTC.

This chain connects TRBV2 to TRBJ2-7; 8 bases match TRBD1. The CDR3 runs to 14 residues. V dropped 6 bases and J dropped 3; count of bases not matched to a gene: 7. CDR1 SNHLY and CDR2 FYNNEI come from the germline V gene. CDR3: CASSPGTGFYEQYF. The CDR3 nucleotides are TGTGCCAGCAGCCCCGGGACAGGATTCTACGAGCAGTACTTC.

The chain employs TRBV28 and TRBJ1-1; no firm D call. V was clipped by 6 bases and J by 8 bases, with 7 bases between them. The CDR3 runs to 10 residues. Germline CDR1 reads MDHEN; CDR2 reads SYDVKM. Here the CDR3 reads CASSYKEAFF. DNA for the CDR3: TGTGCCAGCAGCTACAAGGAAGCTTTCTTT.

This clone was picked up one time. The gene calls are TRBV7-6 and TRBJ2-3; tentatively, D is TRBD2 (5 bases). Looked up from germline, CDR1 is SGHVS and CDR2 is FNYEAQ. Trimming cost V 4 bases and J 0 bases, with 14 bases left between them. The CDR3 is 16 residues long. The CDR3 loop is CASSSPTGTSTDTQYF. The CDR3 DNA reads TGTGCCAGCAGCTCGCCTACGGGAACTAGCACAGATACGCAGTATTTT.

CDR3 sequence: CASSFITSGRNYEQYF. CDR3 nucleotide sequence: TGTGCCAGCAGTTTTATTACTAGCGGGAGAAACTACGAGCAGTACTTC. The chain is built from TRBV27 and TRBJ2-7; 11 positions match TRBD2. Germline V lookup: CDR1 MNHEY, CDR2 SMNVEV (reference sequence). The CDR3 loop spans 16 amino acids. The trim removed 3 bases at V and 3 bases at J, leaving 7 bases unmatched.

The chain employs TRBV20-1 and TRBJ2-7; D may match TRBD1 or TRBD2 (5 bases each). This CDR3 is 11 amino acids long. Germline CDR1 DFQATT, CDR2 SNEGSKA (reference sequence). Trimming stripped 2 bases from V and 6 bases from J, with 8 bases between. In nucleotides, the CDR3 is TGCAGTGCTAGAAGAGGGGCCGAGCAGTACTTC. This codes for CSARRGAEQYF.

The chain uses TRBV16 and TRBJ1-2; D may be TRBD1 (5 bases). CDR1 and CDR2 (germline): KGHSY, FQNENV. Trimming removed 2 bases at V and 8 bases at J, with 18 bases between. The CDR3 covers 15 residues. In DNA form, the CDR3 reads TGTGCCAGCAGCCAAGGGGGTTTCGGTATAGAGGGCTACACCTTC. Translation: CASSQGGFGIEGYTF.

The chain is built from TRBV15 and TRBJ2-7; the D gene is possibly TRBD2 (5 bases). V was shortened by 1 base and J by 5 bases, with 18 bases between the two germline ends. This CDR3 contains 16 residues. Per germline, CDR1 LNHNV and CDR2 YYDKDF (reference sequence). The CDR3 region is CATSRVVSLDPDEQYF. The CDR3 DNA reads as TGTGCCACCAGCAGAGTGGTCTCACTAGACCCCGACGAGCAGTACTTC.

In this sample, this clone turned up a few times. This rearrangement joins TRBV5-5 to TRBJ2-5; D possibly uses TRBD1 or TRBD2 (5 bases each). Germline V CDR1 and CDR2: SGHKS, YYEKEE (reference sequence). The V gene lost 4 bases and the J gene lost 2 bases, with 12 bases spanning the gap. CDR3 length: 14 residues. CDR3 bases: TGTGCCAGCAGCCTACTAGGGGTTCAAGAGACCCAGTACTTC. Translating gives CASSLLGVQETQYF.

J is TRBJ2-3 and V is TRBV27; 8 nucleotides line up with TRBD1. The V gene end was trimmed by 7 bases and the J gene end by 2 bases; junction bases not matched to a gene: 11. This CDR3 is built from 16 residues. Looked up from germline, CDR1 is MNHEY and CDR2 is SMNVEV (reference sequence). The CDR3 nucleotides are TGTGCCAGCACCCCCAGACAGGGGAGGTCCACAGATACGCAGTATTTT. Translating it yields CASTPRQGRSTDTQYF.

In its sample, this clone was seen once. The V and J genes are TRBV13 and TRBJ2-3; D is unclear. CDR3 length equals 14 residues. V lost 3 bases and J 4 bases, leaving 11 bases between the germline ends. From germline, CDR1 is PRHDT and CDR2 FYEKMQ (reference sequence). CDR3 residues: CASSLGPLADTQYF. CDR3 nucleotides: TGTGCCAGCAGCTTGGGCCCATTAGCAGATACGCAGTATTTT.

The rearrangement joins TRBV5-4 to TRBJ2-1; 7 bases line up with TRBD2. V gave up 4 bases and J gave up 6 bases; unmatched junction bases: 13. Germline CDR1 is SGHNT and CDR2 is YYREEE (reference sequence). The CDR3 sequence is 16 residues long. The CDR3 nucleotides read TGTGCCAGCAGCAAGGGAGGGATTACCTTCAGCAATGAGCAGTTCTTC. It yields the protein CASSKGGITFSNEQFF. The variable domain in full, completed from reference TRBV5-4 and TRBJ2-1, reads ETGVTQSPTHLIKTRGQQVTLRCSSQSGHNTVSWYQQALGQGPQFIFQYYREEENGRGNFPPRFSGLQFPNYSSELNVNALELDDSALYLCASSKGGITFSNEQFFGPGTRLTVL.

The chain combines TRBV27 with TRBJ2-1, with D perhaps matching TRBD2 (5 bases). Germline CDR1 is MNHEY and CDR2 is SMNVEV (reference sequence). The CDR3 contains 15 residues. Trimming took off 5 bases at V and 1 base at J, with 12 bases between the two ends. The CDR3 region has the DNA TGTGCCAGCAGTATAAGGGAGACATCCTACAATGAGCAGTTCTTC. Encoded protein: CASSIRETSYNEQFF.

The chain has TRBV27 and TRBJ2-3; 8 nucleotides match TRBD1. Losses at the gene ends were 5 bases for V and 3 bases for J; bases not matched to a gene: 10. The CDR3 contains 16 residues. Germline values: CDR1 MNHEY, CDR2 SMNVEV (reference sequence). The chain's CDR3 is CASSHARTGITDTQYF. The CDR3 DNA is TGTGCCAGCAGTCACGCTCGGACAGGGATTACAGATACGCAGTATTTT.